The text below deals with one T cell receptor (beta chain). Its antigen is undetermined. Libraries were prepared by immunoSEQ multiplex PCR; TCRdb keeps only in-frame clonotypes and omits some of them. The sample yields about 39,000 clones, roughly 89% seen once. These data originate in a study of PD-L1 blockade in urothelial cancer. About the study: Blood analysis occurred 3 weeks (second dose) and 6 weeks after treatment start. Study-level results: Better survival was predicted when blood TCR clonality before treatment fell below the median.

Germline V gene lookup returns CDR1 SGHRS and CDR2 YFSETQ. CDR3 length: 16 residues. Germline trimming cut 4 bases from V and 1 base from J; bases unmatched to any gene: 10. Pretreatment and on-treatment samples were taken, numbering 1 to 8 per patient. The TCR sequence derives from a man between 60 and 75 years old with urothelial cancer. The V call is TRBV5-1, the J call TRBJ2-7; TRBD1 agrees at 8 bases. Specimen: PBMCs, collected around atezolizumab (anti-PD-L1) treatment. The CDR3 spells CASSTGQGRGSYEQYF. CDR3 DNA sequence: TGCGCCAGCAGCACCGGACAGGGAAGAGGGTCCTACGAGCAGTACTTC.